Here is one T cell receptor beta chain with its context. The antigen is unknown. The entry originates in a study of a mutant IDH1 vaccine in newly diagnosed glioma. Overall study findings and caveats: 93.3% of patients showed vaccine-induced immune responses across multiple MHC alleles.

The sample's time point: week 47, end of study. Doses consisted of 300 ug of mutant IDH1 20-mer peptide each, paired with topical imiquimod. V was clipped by 5 bases and J by 1 base, with 11 bases between them. The CDR3 consists of 14 residues. From germline, CDR1 is SNHLY and CDR2 FYNNEI. The repertoire was sequenced with immunoSEQ multiplex PCR; TCRdb's copy has only in-frame clones and lacks some. The data show around 50,000 clones, about 81% seen once. The receptor was derived from a woman aged 25 to 45 with glioma. Some clones in this sample may be carry-over from other donors' samples. Sequenced material: PBMCs, taken from a glioma patient whose treatment included an IDH1 peptide vaccine. The chain has TRBV2 and TRBJ1-1, with a weak D call TRBD1 (5 bases). The CDR3 sequence is CASSKRGANTEAFF. The CDR3 bases are TGTGCCAGCAGTAAGAGAGGGGCGAACACTGAAGCTTTCTTT.